These T cell receptor beta chains were read from a single sample in a study of blood T cell repertoires in COVID-19. Repertoires were generated with immunoSEQ multiplex PCR, while TCRdb's copy carries only in-frame clones and drops some. The table shows about 160,000 clones, with over 80% occurring only once. The specimen sequenced was peripheral blood. These receptors were taken from an elderly woman with active or convalescent COVID-19. Both conserved end residues are trimmed from each CDR3. Fields, in order: V gene, J gene, clone size, CDR3 protein. The size field is filled for only some rows; it gives once, few, many or a size class.

v_call: TRBV9; j_call: TRBJ1-3; clone_size: NA; cdr3_aa: ASSVGGLSGNTIY
v_call: TRBV6-1; j_call: TRBJ1-3; clone_size: NA; cdr3_aa: ASTTGEISGNTIY
v_call: TRBV9; j_call: TRBJ2-5; clone_size: NA; cdr3_aa: ASSATGQETQY
v_call: TRBV25-1; j_call: TRBJ1-6; clone_size: NA; cdr3_aa: ASRELGVNSPLH
v_call: TRBV7-2; j_call: TRBJ2-1; clone_size: NA; cdr3_aa: ASSLGDIYEQF
v_call: TRBV19; j_call: TRBJ1-5; clone_size: NA; cdr3_aa: ASTFDRSNQPQH
v_call: TRBV2; j_call: TRBJ1-2; clone_size: NA; cdr3_aa: ASSEIRYGYT
v_call: TRBV6-5; j_call: TRBJ2-2; clone_size: many; cdr3_aa: ASSYRGAFPGELF
v_call: TRBV11-2; j_call: TRBJ2-2; clone_size: NA; cdr3_aa: ASIAHDRTNTGELF
v_call: TRBV19; j_call: TRBJ1-1; clone_size: NA; cdr3_aa: ASSIRGGEAF
v_call: TRBV19; j_call: TRBJ1-1; clone_size: NA; cdr3_aa: ASRSTGRRTEAF
v_call: TRBV6-1; j_call: TRBJ2-7; clone_size: NA; cdr3_aa: ASSEQGGDEQY
v_call: TRBV9; j_call: TRBJ1-4; clone_size: NA; cdr3_aa: ASSPFGDKGEKLF
v_call: TRBV5-8; j_call: TRBJ1-2; clone_size: few; cdr3_aa: ASSLDGLYGYT
v_call: TRBV19; j_call: TRBJ1-5; clone_size: once; cdr3_aa: ASAIQGSNQPQH
v_call: TRBV5-8; j_call: TRBJ2-3; clone_size: NA; cdr3_aa: ASSPRGGEGDTQY
v_call: TRBV4-3; j_call: TRBJ1-1; clone_size: NA; cdr3_aa: ASSQDLEVLNTEAF
v_call: TRBV10-3; j_call: TRBJ2-3; clone_size: NA; cdr3_aa: AISEKASGGAPDTQY
v_call: TRBV18; j_call: TRBJ1-4; clone_size: NA; cdr3_aa: ASSPAGINEKLF
v_call: TRBV7-9; j_call: TRBJ1-5; clone_size: NA; cdr3_aa: ASSLGLTGNNQPQH
v_call: TRBV7-3; j_call: TRBJ1-2; clone_size: NA; cdr3_aa: ASSERGTDYGYT
v_call: TRBV5-6; j_call: TRBJ1-2; clone_size: NA; cdr3_aa: ASSLVAGVGYT
v_call: TRBV18; j_call: TRBJ1-1; clone_size: NA; cdr3_aa: ASSPVLRDTEAF
v_call: TRBV5-5; j_call: TRBJ1-6; clone_size: few; cdr3_aa: ASSRSGSGLNSPLH
v_call: TRBV7-7; j_call: TRBJ1-1; clone_size: once; cdr3_aa: ASSLASRGRETEAF
v_call: TRBV10-3; j_call: TRBJ2-1; clone_size: NA; cdr3_aa: AISESSRSPSDEQF
v_call: TRBV12-5; j_call: TRBJ1-1; clone_size: NA; cdr3_aa: ASGLEQGAF
v_call: TRBV10-3; j_call: TRBJ2-7; clone_size: few; cdr3_aa: AISDAGAYEQY
v_call: TRBV4-3; j_call: TRBJ2-7; clone_size: once; cdr3_aa: ASSQENDWPYEQY
v_call: TRBV12-3/TRBV12-4; j_call: TRBJ1-1; clone_size: few; cdr3_aa: ASVAGDTEAF
v_call: TRBV20-1; j_call: TRBJ1-2; clone_size: NA; cdr3_aa: SAPGNGYT
v_call: TRBV6-2/TRBV6-3; j_call: TRBJ1-2; clone_size: NA; cdr3_aa: ASSRGQDRGYT
v_call: TRBV5-4; j_call: TRBJ2-6; clone_size: once; cdr3_aa: ASSKPGGSGANVLT
v_call: TRBV12-3/TRBV12-4; j_call: TRBJ2-7; clone_size: few; cdr3_aa: ASSWGGIGEQY
v_call: TRBV7-2; j_call: TRBJ2-5; clone_size: NA; cdr3_aa: ASSQGLTRETQY
v_call: TRBV7-9; j_call: TRBJ2-7; clone_size: NA; cdr3_aa: ASSLAGSYEQY
v_call: TRBV3-1/TRBV3-2; j_call: TRBJ1-5; clone_size: once; cdr3_aa: ASSQDSQGAQH
v_call: TRBV7-2; j_call: TRBJ2-3; clone_size: NA; cdr3_aa: ASSLELGRGRDTQY
v_call: TRBV7-2; j_call: TRBJ1-1; clone_size: NA; cdr3_aa: ASSLGGGTEAF
v_call: TRBV7-2; j_call: TRBJ1-2; clone_size: NA; cdr3_aa: ASSQTGGYGYT
v_call: TRBV27; j_call: TRBJ1-2; clone_size: NA; cdr3_aa: ASSTGTRYGYT
v_call: TRBV3-1/TRBV3-2; j_call: TRBJ1-3; clone_size: NA; cdr3_aa: ASSQDTEFIY
v_call: TRBV7-9; j_call: TRBJ1-1; clone_size: NA; cdr3_aa: ASSDTGGLNTEAF
v_call: TRBV3-1/TRBV3-2; j_call: TRBJ2-1; clone_size: NA; cdr3_aa: ASSHHSLGGPGNEQF
v_call: TRBV6-2/TRBV6-3; j_call: TRBJ2-1; clone_size: many; cdr3_aa: ASSYSPVLGLYNEQF
v_call: TRBV4-1; j_call: TRBJ2-1; clone_size: NA; cdr3_aa: ASSRTGTDYYNEQF
v_call: TRBV7-8; j_call: TRBJ2-1; clone_size: NA; cdr3_aa: ASKGGGSSYNEQF